The 8 T cell receptor beta chains listed next were all sequenced from one sample in a study of cytomegalovirus exposure and HLA in healthy donors. The PCR ran on 60 Vbeta and 13 Jbeta primers. Sequencing was performed with immunoSEQ multiplex PCR; in TCRdb, only in-frame clones are kept and a portion is missing. In the table there are 140,000 or so clones, around 90% of which are singletons. The sequencing sample was made of PBMCs. These receptors were obtained from a woman between 35 and 50 years old in good health and CMV-seronegative.

This chain joins TRBV5-1 and TRBJ2-7, with TRBD2 identical over 7 bases. The J segment lost 4 bases and the V segment lost 1 base, leaving 17 bases of the junction unmatched. The CDR3 sequence is 18 residues long. Germline CDR1 is SGHRS and CDR2 is YFSETQ. CDR3 sequence reads: CASSLLAGQPSRGYEQYF. CDR3 sequence (DNA): TGCGCCAGCAGCTTGTTAGCGGGTCAACCTTCCAGAGGGTACGAGCAGTACTTC.

The genes are TRBV5-1 and TRBJ1-2, with D unclear. The V end was cut by 4 bases, the J end by 9 bases, with 13 bases between. Looked up from germline, CDR1 is SGHRS and CDR2 is YFSETQ. The CDR3 covers 12 residues. The CDR3 here is CASSGDKARYTF. In DNA, the CDR3 is TGCGCCAGCAGCGGTGACAAGGCGCGCTACACCTTC.

The chain is built from TRBV28 and TRBJ2-7; tentatively, D is TRBD2 (5 bases). With 4 bases removed from V and 7 bases from J, the gap between germline ends came to 23 bases. The V gene's germline CDR1 is MDHEN and CDR2 SYDVKM. This CDR3 is built from 16 residues. This CDR3 reads CASSSLHEGRRSEQYF. The CDR3 DNA reads TGTGCCAGCAGTTCCCTCCATGAGGGTCGGAGGAGTGAGCAGTACTTC.

With respect to this clone: This same CDR3 is encoded by further DNA sequences in the sample. The chain has TRBV27 and TRBJ2-7; tentatively, D is TRBD1 (6 bases). CDR1 MNHEY and CDR2 SMNVEV come from the germline V gene (reference sequence). This CDR3 has 14 residues. Trimming took 5 bases from V and 3 from J, leaving 14 bases between them. CDR3 in DNA: TGTGCCAGCAGTACCGGGACACTGGACTACGAGCAGTACTTC. This sequence encodes CASSTGTLDYEQYF.

The gene calls are TRBV28 and TRBJ2-1; TRBD1 is a possible D gene (5 bases). V was trimmed by 7 bases and J by 4 bases, leaving 8 bases between them. Germline loops: CDR1 MDHEN, CDR2 SYDVKM. The CDR3 spans 12 residues. The CDR3 spells CASKGVYNEQFF. DNA of the CDR3: TGTGCCAGCAAAGGGGTGTACAATGAGCAGTTCTTC.

This clone showed up just once. V usage is TRBV5-4 and J usage is TRBJ2-3; TRBD2 matches at 13 bases. Germline assignment: CDR1 SGHNT and CDR2 YYREEE (reference sequence). V trimming: 5 bases; J trimming: 6 bases; junction bases outside the gene matches: 3. The CDR3 has 14 amino acids. The CDR3 spells CASRGTSGIDTQYF. CDR3 in DNA: TGTGCCAGCAGGGGGACTAGCGGGATCGATACGCAGTATTTT.

The V and J genes are TRBV6-1 and TRBJ1-1; TRBD1 matches 9 bases. This CDR3 has 18 amino acids. CDR1 and CDR2 (germline): MNHNS, SASEGT. V shed 2 bases, J shed 4 bases, and the junction held 14 bases outside the gene matches. The chain's CDR3 is CASSEYPRFLGQGTEAFF. The CDR3 DNA reads TGTGCCAGCAGTGAATACCCCCGCTTTTTGGGACAGGGCACTGAAGCTTTCTTT.

The CDR3 DNA is TGCGCCAGCAGCTTGGCCCTGACAGGGACCTACGAGCAGTACTTC. This encodes CASSLALTGTYEQYF. The V and J genes are TRBV5-1 and TRBJ2-7, with 7 bases lining up with TRBD1. Germline V gene sequence: CDR1 SGHRS, CDR2 YFSETQ. The CDR3 runs to 15 residues. The junction had 5 bases not matched to a gene; V was cut back by 0 bases and J by 2 bases.